This entry is about one T cell receptor beta chain. Germline values: CDR1 SNHLY, CDR2 FYNNEI. The CDR3 spans 14 residues. The V gene lost 5 bases and the J gene lost 0 bases, with 8 bases spanning the gap. Measured with immunoSEQ multiplex PCR; TCRdb has only the in-frame clones, and not every one. The profile shows about 150,000 clones, roughly 93% of them singletons. This entry is derived from a study of control samples from healthy donors and cancer patients. This TCR was recovered from a man younger than 30 in good health. The chain uses TRBV2 and TRBJ1-5; tentatively, D is TRBD1 (5 bases). Sequenced sample: blood. CDR3 region: CASSRTLSNQPQHF. The CDR3 DNA follows: TGTGCCAGCAGTAGGACACTTAGCAATCAGCCCCAGCATTTT.